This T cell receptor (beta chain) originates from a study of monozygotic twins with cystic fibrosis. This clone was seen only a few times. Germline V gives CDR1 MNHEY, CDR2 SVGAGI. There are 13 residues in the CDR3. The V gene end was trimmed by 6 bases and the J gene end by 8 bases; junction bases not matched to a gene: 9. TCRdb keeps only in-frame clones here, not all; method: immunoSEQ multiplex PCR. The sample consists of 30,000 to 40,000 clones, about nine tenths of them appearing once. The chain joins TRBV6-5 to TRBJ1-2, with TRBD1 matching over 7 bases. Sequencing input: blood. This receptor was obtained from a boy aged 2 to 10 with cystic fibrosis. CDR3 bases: TGTGCCAGCAGAAGGGGGACAGCAGACGGCTACACCTTC. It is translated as CASRRGTADGYTF.